The subject of this entry is one T cell receptor (beta chain). Its antigen remains unidentified. The source of the sample is a study of T cell repertoires in cytomegalovirus infection. Regarding the study as a whole: Summed frequency of shared TCR beta families picked out CMV carriers who also had the relevant HLA.

TCRdb re-called the reads through MiXCR, storing one row per CDR3 protein. The table has 830,000 or so distinct CDR3 sequences, about 33% seen once; the top ten hold 12%. The CDR3 contains 13 residues. V lost 4 bases, J lost 7 bases, and 7 bases stayed unmatched. The germline V gene encodes CDR1 MNHEY and CDR2 SVGAGI. The specimen was cultured CD8+ T cells from PBMCs, collected from culture after CMV antigen stimulation. This receptor was obtained from a human donor in good health (CMV status not recorded). Some clones in this sample may be carry-over from other donors' samples. The chain couples TRBV6-5 to TRBJ2-7, with 7 bases fitting TRBD1. The CDR3, as DNA: TGTGCCAGCAGTTTCCGACAGGGTCAAGAGCAGTACTTC. It encodes CASSFRQGQEQYF.